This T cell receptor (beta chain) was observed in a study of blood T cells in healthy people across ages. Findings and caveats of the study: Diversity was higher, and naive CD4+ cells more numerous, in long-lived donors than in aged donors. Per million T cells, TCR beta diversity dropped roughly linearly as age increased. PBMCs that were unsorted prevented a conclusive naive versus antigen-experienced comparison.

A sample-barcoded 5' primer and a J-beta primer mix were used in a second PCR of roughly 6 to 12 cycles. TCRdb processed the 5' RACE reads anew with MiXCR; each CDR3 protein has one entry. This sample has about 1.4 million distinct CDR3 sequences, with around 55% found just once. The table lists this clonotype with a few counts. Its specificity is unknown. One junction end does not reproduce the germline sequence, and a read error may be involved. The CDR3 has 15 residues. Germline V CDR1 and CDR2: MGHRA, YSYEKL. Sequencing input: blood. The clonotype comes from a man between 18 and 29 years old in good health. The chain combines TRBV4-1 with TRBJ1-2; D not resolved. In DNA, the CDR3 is TGCGCCAGCAGCCAAGAGGGCTCCAGCTACTATGTCTACACCTTC. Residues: CASSQEGSSYYVYTF.